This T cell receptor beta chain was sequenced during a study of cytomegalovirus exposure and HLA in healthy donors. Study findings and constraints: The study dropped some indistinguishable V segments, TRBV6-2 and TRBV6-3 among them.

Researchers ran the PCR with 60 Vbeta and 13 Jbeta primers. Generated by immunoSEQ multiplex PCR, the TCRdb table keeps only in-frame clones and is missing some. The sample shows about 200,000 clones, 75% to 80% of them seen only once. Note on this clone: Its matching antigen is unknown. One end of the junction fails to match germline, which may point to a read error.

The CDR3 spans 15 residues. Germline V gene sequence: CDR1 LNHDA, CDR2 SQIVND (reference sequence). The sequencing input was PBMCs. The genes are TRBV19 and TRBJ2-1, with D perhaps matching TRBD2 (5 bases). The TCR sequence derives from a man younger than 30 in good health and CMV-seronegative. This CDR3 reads CVSSNPLRRIGEQFF. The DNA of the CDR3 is TGTGTCAGTAGCAATCCCCTAAGGAGGATCGGTGAGCAGTTCTTC.